The subject of this entry is one T cell receptor beta chain. The record originates from a study of immune evolution from preneoplasia to lung adenocarcinoma. This CDR3 has 13 amino acids. Between the trimmed V and J ends, which lost 6 bases and 2 bases, there was a span of 10 bases. The germline V gene has CDR1 MNHEY and CDR2 SVGAGI. Patients had resection in Japan or China between about 2014 and 2018. Each case's diagnosis was confirmed by two pathologists on H&E. Nucleic acids came from premalignant or tumor cells enriched by macro-dissection. Sequencing used immunoSEQ multiplex PCR; TCRdb keeps in-frame clones, though not all of them. Found here are approximately 6,600 clones, 75% to 90% of them singletons; the top ten hold about 4.8%.

Specimen: FFPE invasive lung adenocarcinoma tissue. This TCR came from a person between 45 and 75 years old with lung adenocarcinoma. The V gene is TRBV6-5, the J gene TRBJ1-2; D not certain. CDR3 protein: CASSTLSNYGYTF. The CDR3 DNA sequence: TGTGCCAGCAGCACACTGTCGAACTATGGCTACACCTTC.